Following are 4 T cell receptor delta chains from one sample sequenced in a study of Vδ1+ human thymocytes. Overall study results and limits: Highly polyclonal TRG and TRD repertoires with Gaussian CDR3 length distributions appeared in thymus.

Sequences come from RNA converted to cDNA by reverse transcription. CDR3 amplicons came from multiplex PCR with pooled V-gene forward and constant-region reverse primers. TCRdb used CATT to re-call clones from the multiplex PCR reads. The sample records around 60,000 delta-chain clones, about 15% being singletons. No antigens are known for them. Sequences were obtained from Vdelta1+ gamma-delta thymocytes from the thymus. Documented subset: FACS-sorted CD3+ TCRalphabeta- TCRVdelta1+ TCRVdelta2- thymocytes. These TCRs come from a girl less than two years old who had congenital heart surgery.

The rearrangement links TRDV1 to TRDJ1; 9 positions agree with TRDD3. The CDR3 extends over 21 amino acids. V dropped 1 base and J dropped 1; count of bases not matched to a gene: 19. Looked up from germline, CDR1 is TSWWSYY and CDR2 is QGS. The chain's CDR3 is CALGEHDSGTGGDWFTDKLIF. The DNA of the CDR3 is TGTGCTCTTGGGGAACATGATTCGGGTACTGGGGGAGACTGGTTCACCGATAAACTCATCTTT.

The chain couples TRDV1 to TRDJ1; no firm D call. Germline CDR1 and CDR2: TSWWSYY and QGS. V was pared by 0 bases and J by 3 bases, with 2 bases between. The CDR3 consists of 12 residues. CDR3 in amino acids: CALGELADKLIF. The CDR3 nucleotides read TGTGCTCTTGGGGAACTGGCCGATAAACTCATCTTT.

The J gene is TRDJ1, the V gene TRDV1; 7 bases match TRDD3. The CDR3 extends over 21 amino acids. Per germline, CDR1 TSWWSYY and CDR2 QGS. V dropped 3 bases and J dropped 5; count of bases not matched to a gene: 27. The DNA for the CDR3 is TGTGCTCTTGGGGACACTACACGTCATTGGGGGACCCGCCGAGGTTTGGATAAACTCATCTTT. This codes for CALGDTTRHWGTRRGLDKLIF.

This sequence joins TRDV1 and TRDJ1; no clear D gene. CDR1 TSWWSYY and CDR2 QGS come from the germline V gene. The CDR3 contains 14 residues. Trimming pared 5 bases from V and 0 bases from J, leaving 10 bases between. CDR3 protein: CALGISLYTDKLIF. Written as DNA, the CDR3 is TGTGCTCTTGGGATTTCATTGTACACCGATAAACTCATCTTT.